The 29 T cell receptor beta chains presented below share a single source sample, sequenced in a study of T-cell memory formation after mild COVID-19. TCRdb reprocessed the 5' RACE reads with MiXCR, giving one entry per CDR3 protein. The top ten clones hold around a fifth of a sample with hundreds of thousands of distinct CDR3 sequences, around a sixth of them seen once. The sequenced sample was PBMCs or a T cell subset sorted from them (not recorded which). These receptors were taken from a man between 18 and 35 years old who had mild COVID-19 (a few samples of this study predate the infection). Cell type and time point are not known.

This clonotype was observed a few times. The V call is TRBV4-1, the J call TRBJ1-3; no clear D gene. CDR1 MGHRA and CDR2 YSYEKL come from the germline V gene. The V gene lost 3 bases and the J gene lost 0 bases, with 9 bases spanning the gap. The CDR3 runs to 15 residues. The CDR3 nucleotides read TGCGCCAGCAGCCATCTCAGAGTCTCTGGAAACACCATATATTTT. Protein product: CASSHLRVSGNTIYF.

V usage is TRBV27 and J usage is TRBJ1-2, with D possibly being TRBD1 (6 bases). Germline CDR1 is MNHEY and CDR2 is SMNVEV (reference sequence). The CDR3 is 13 amino acids. The V end was cut by 5 bases, the J end by 4 bases, with 11 bases between. In DNA form, the CDR3 reads TGTGCCAGCAGTGCCGGGACACTCTATGGCTACACCTTC. Translation: CASSAGTLYGYTF.

This sequence joins TRBV24-1 and TRBJ2-5; 13 bases map to TRBD2. Germline-derived CDR1 and CDR2 are KGHDR and SFDVKD. The CDR3 length is 16 residues. The trim removed 7 bases at V and 7 bases at J, leaving 11 bases unmatched. The CDR3 region is CATSPSTSGGYATQYF. The CDR3 nucleotides are TGTGCCACCAGCCCTTCGACTAGCGGGGGGTACGCGACCCAGTACTTC.

J is TRBJ2-7 and V is TRBV6-5; 7 bases line up with TRBD1. This CDR3 has 14 amino acids. V trimming: 6 bases; J trimming: 6 bases; junction bases outside the gene matches: 11. Per germline, CDR1 MNHEY and CDR2 SVGAGI. This chain's CDR3 is CASRRGLQFSEQYV. In nucleotides, the CDR3 is TGTGCCAGCAGGAGGGGGCTTCAATTTTCCGAGCAGTACGTC.

The chain uses TRBV29-1 and TRBJ2-7; D unclear. Germline V gene data show CDR1 as SQVTM and CDR2 as ANQGSEA. Trimming took 0 bases from V and 6 from J, leaving 6 bases between them. This CDR3 contains 11 residues. Written as DNA, the CDR3 is TGCAGCGTTGAAGATCTCCTCGAGCAGTACTTC. It codes for CSVEDLLEQYF.

This clonotype was counted between two and nine times. The chain couples TRBV6-2 or TRBV6-3 to TRBJ2-3, with 7 positions matching TRBD2. CDR3 length: 15 amino acids. Germline CDR1 is MNHEY and CDR2 is SVGEGT. Losses at the gene ends were 6 bases for V and 5 bases for J; bases not matched to a gene: 11. The CDR3 sequence is CASRKSGAVGDTQYF. CDR3 in DNA: TGTGCCAGCAGGAAGAGCGGGGCAGTTGGAGATACGCAGTATTTT.

This clonotype showed up just a few times. CDR3 DNA sequence: TGTGCCAGCAGCCCGGGGGGGAACTCAGGGTTTTCACCCCTCCACTTT. Amino acids: CASSPGGNSGFSPLHF. The chain is built from TRBV7-8 and TRBJ1-6; TRBD1 might be the D (5 bases). The CDR3 has 16 amino acids. Trimming removed 5 bases from V and 9 bases from J, with 20 bases in between. Per the germline V gene, CDR1 is SGHVS and CDR2 is FQNEAQ.

V is TRBV11-2 and J is TRBJ2-1; 9 positions agree with TRBD2. The CDR3 is 12 amino acids. CDR1 is SGHAT, CDR2 FQNNGV, per germline. The V gene end was trimmed by 8 bases and the J gene end by 6 bases; junction bases not matched to a gene: 2. Here the CDR3 reads CASAGGRNEQFF. The CDR3 nucleotides read TGTGCCAGCGCGGGGGGGCGCAATGAGCAGTTCTTC.

This clonotype appeared a few times. The chain employs TRBV19 and TRBJ2-1; TRBD2 might be the D (6 bases). The CDR3 consists of 17 residues. CDR1 and CDR2 from the germline V gene are LNHDA and SQIVND (reference sequence). V gave up 4 bases and J gave up 0 bases, with 16 bases separating them. CDR3 protein: CASSTPPGGISYNEQFF. CDR3 nucleotide sequence: TGTGCCAGTAGTACCCCCCCTGGGGGGATCTCCTACAATGAGCAGTTCTTC. The variable domain in full, completed from reference TRBV19 and TRBJ2-1, reads DGGITQSPKYLFRKEGQNVTLSCEQNLNHDAMYWYRQDPGQGLRLIYYSQIVNDFQKGDIAEGYSVSREKKESFPLTVTSAQKNPTAFYLCASSTPPGGISYNEQFFGPGTRLTVL.

The chain couples TRBV12-3 or TRBV12-4 to TRBJ1-5; D unclear. V shed 6 bases and J shed 0 bases, with 6 bases lying between them. The CDR3 extends over 13 amino acids. CDR3 protein: CASRDNSNQPQHF. Written as DNA, the CDR3 is TGTGCCAGCAGAGACAATAGCAATCAGCCCCAGCATTTT.

This clonotype was recorded many times. This chain links TRBV7-2 with TRBJ2-5; 11 nucleotides match TRBD2. Losses at the gene ends were 6 bases for V and 5 bases for J; bases not matched to a gene: 5. Germline loops: CDR1 SGHTA, CDR2 FQGNSA. The CDR3 covers 14 residues. CDR3 sequence (DNA): TGTGCCAGCAGTCGTAGCGGGGGGGGTGAGACCCAGTACTTC. Amino acid sequence: CASSRSGGGETQYF. Using reference TRBV7-2 and TRBJ2-5 for the parts outside the CDR3, the full variable domain is GAGVSQSPSNKVTEKGKDVELRCDPISGHTALYWYRQSLGQGLEFLIYFQGNSAPDKSGLPSDRFSAERTGGSVSTLTIQRTQQEDSAVYLCASSRSGGGETQYFGPGTRLLVL.

This clonotype was counted a few times. This chain links TRBV20-1 with TRBJ2-7; D is unresolved. Deletions cut 0 bases from V and 3 bases from J, with 9 bases between. Germline loops: CDR1 DFQATT, CDR2 SNEGSKA (reference sequence). This CDR3 contains 13 residues. The CDR3 nucleotides are TGCAGTGCTAGAGATCGGAACCACTACGAGCAGTACTTC. Translating gives CSARDRNHYEQYF.

The chain combines TRBV12-3 or TRBV12-4 with TRBJ2-3; D may be TRBD1 (8 bases). This CDR3 has 15 residues. With 11 bases removed from V and 2 bases from J, the gap between germline ends came to 20 bases. This chain's CDR3 is CALRRGTGTTDTQYF. The CDR3 coding sequence is TGTGCCCTTCGGCGGGGGACAGGCACCACAGATACGCAGTATTTT.

The rearrangement links TRBV6-2 or TRBV6-3 to TRBJ2-5; a weak D match, TRBD1 (6 bases). The V end was cut by 5 bases, the J end by 5 bases, with 12 bases between. Looked up from germline, CDR1 is MNHEY and CDR2 is SVGEGT. The CDR3 runs to 13 residues. CDR3 nucleotides: TGTGCCAGCAGTCGGGGACACCGGGAGACCCAGTACTTC. As protein: CASSRGHRETQYF.

This clonotype has at least ten counts. This chain connects TRBV14 to TRBJ2-7; perhaps TRBD1 as D (5 bases). The CDR3 loop spans 14 amino acids. The germline V and J ends were trimmed by 3 bases and 3 bases, with 12 bases remaining between them. CDR1 is SGHDN and CDR2 is FVKESK in the germline V gene. The CDR3 sequence: CASSHNTGVYEQYV. Written as DNA, the CDR3 is TGTGCCAGCAGCCATAATACAGGAGTCTACGAGCAGTACGTC.

CDR3 nucleotide sequence: TGTGCCAGCAGTCCCCGGGACTATGATTCTGGGGCCAACGTCCTGACTTTC. Protein: CASSPRDYDSGANVLTF. The V and J genes are TRBV6-2 or TRBV6-3 and TRBJ2-6; TRBD2 matches at 7 bases. Unmatched junction bases numbered 8, after V lost 5 bases and J lost 1 base. The CDR3 consists of 17 residues. The V gene's germline CDR1 is MNHEY and CDR2 SVGEGT.

This sequence joins TRBV11-3 and TRBJ2-4; 7 nucleotides agree with TRBD1. V gave up 1 base and J gave up 8 bases; unmatched junction bases: 8. Looked up from germline, CDR1 is SGHNT and CDR2 is YENEEA. The CDR3 is made up of 15 amino acids. The CDR3 spells CASSLGQGDEDIQYF. The CDR3 nucleotides are TGTGCCAGCAGCTTAGGACAGGGAGATGAGGACATTCAGTACTTC.

In its sample, this clonotype was seen a few times. This chain joins TRBV7-8 and TRBJ1-1; D possibly corresponds to TRBD1 (6 bases). The CDR3 sequence is 14 residues long. The V gene lost 9 bases and the J gene lost 3 bases, with 17 bases spanning the gap. Germline V CDR1 and CDR2: SGHVS, FQNEAQ. The CDR3 sequence is CASRGGGLDTEAFF. The CDR3 DNA reads TGTGCCAGTAGAGGGGGTGGACTCGACACTGAAGCTTTCTTT.

The rearrangement joins TRBV20-1 to TRBJ1-4, with TRBD1 as a possible D gene (5 bases). Germline V gene lookup returns CDR1 DFQATT and CDR2 SNEGSKA (reference sequence). The CDR3 has 14 amino acids. Trimming pared 0 bases from V and 7 bases from J, leaving 12 bases between. Here the CDR3 DNA reads TGCAGTGCTAGAGATCCGAGGGGTGGTGAAAAACTGTTTTTT. The encoded protein is CSARDPRGGEKLFF.

This clonotype was detected only a few times. This chain connects TRBV29-1 to TRBJ2-2, with no clear D. CDR1 SQVTM and CDR2 ANQGSEA come from the germline V gene. CDR3 size: 13 residues. Trimming cost V 3 bases and J 0 bases, with 5 bases left between them. The CDR3 here is CSVDGTNTGELFF. Here the CDR3 DNA reads TGCAGCGTTGATGGGACGAACACCGGGGAGCTGTTTTTT.

The sample holds a few counts of this clonotype. V and J are TRBV2 and TRBJ1-6; no definite D call. Trimming shortened V by 4 bases and J by 7 bases, and 5 bases separated the two germline ends. CDR3 length: 12 residues. The V gene's germline CDR1 is SNHLY and CDR2 FYNNEI. The CDR3 loop reads CASSVVNSPLHF. The CDR3 region has the DNA TGTGCCAGCAGTGTCGTGAATTCACCCCTCCACTTT.

This clonotype was counted only a few times. The V gene is TRBV5-1, the J gene TRBJ2-5; TRBD2 matches at 7 bases. Germline lookup yields CDR1 SGHRS and CDR2 YFSETQ. Germline trimming cut 3 bases from V and 5 bases from J; bases unmatched to any gene: 10. The CDR3 totals 15 residues. CDR3 in amino acids: CASSSRGGGGETQYF. The CDR3 DNA is TGCGCCAGCAGCTCTCGAGGAGGCGGGGGTGAGACCCAGTACTTC.

The chain carries TRBV15 and TRBJ2-7; 9 bases map to TRBD2. The CDR3 length is 15 residues. Germline V gene data show CDR1 as LNHNV and CDR2 as YYDKDF (reference sequence). The V gene end was trimmed by 1 base and the J gene end by 6 bases; junction bases not matched to a gene: 7. The CDR3 sequence is CATSRGSGGPSEQYF. The CDR3 DNA is TGTGCCACCAGCAGAGGAAGCGGGGGGCCCTCCGAGCAGTACTTC.

The V gene is TRBV18, the J gene TRBJ2-4, with D maybe TRBD1 (6 bases). Germline CDR1 reads KGHSH; CDR2 reads LQKENI. Trimming took off 4 bases at V and 8 bases at J, with 12 bases between the two ends. The CDR3 consists of 13 residues. CDR3 amino acids: CASSRNRDYIQYF. CDR3 DNA sequence: TGTGCCAGCTCACGTAACAGGGATTACATTCAGTACTTC.

This clonotype was recorded at least ten times. The V and J genes are TRBV4-1 and TRBJ2-7; D is possibly TRBD1 (5 bases). The V gene lost 0 bases and the J gene lost 4 bases, with 13 bases spanning the gap. CDR3 length: 15 amino acids. CDR1 MGHRA and CDR2 YSYEKL come from the germline V gene. CDR3: CASSQDRQGRYEQYF. Here the CDR3 DNA reads TGCGCCAGCAGCCAAGATCGGCAGGGAAGATACGAGCAGTACTTC.

Only a few counts were recorded for this clonotype. This rearrangement joins TRBV5-6 to TRBJ1-2; no firm D call. V lost 3 bases, J lost 4 bases, and 7 bases lay in between. The germline V gene has CDR1 SGHDT and CDR2 YYEEEE. The CDR3 length is 12 residues. CDR3 sequence: CASSSPGYGYTF. The CDR3 DNA reads as TGTGCCAGCAGCTCTCCTGGCTATGGCTACACCTTC.

The genes are TRBV12-3 or TRBV12-4 and TRBJ1-2, with TRBD1 matching over 7 bases. The V and J ends lost 3 bases and 7 bases, in that order; junction bases with no gene match: 8. The CDR3 sequence is 14 residues long. The CDR3 loop reads CASSLVVRGVGYTF. The CDR3 DNA follows: TGTGCCAGCAGTTTGGTCGTCAGGGGGGTTGGCTACACCTTC.

On this clonotype: It is likely a read error, because the conserved phenylalanine at the end of the CDR3 is missing. This chain connects TRBV19 to TRBJ1-2; possible D gene TRBD1, 5 bases. Germline values: CDR1 LNHDA, CDR2 SQIVND (reference sequence). This CDR3 is 16 amino acids long. Trimming pared 2 bases from V and 0 bases from J, leaving 13 bases between. In DNA, the CDR3 is TGTGCCAGTAGTATACATCGACAGAATGCTAACTATGGCTACACCTCC. Its protein is CASSIHRQNANYGYTS.

The gene calls are TRBV20-1 and TRBJ2-3, with 9 positions matching TRBD1. The CDR3 totals 13 residues. Germline V gene data show CDR1 as DFQATT and CDR2 as SNEGSKA (reference sequence). Trimming cost V 5 bases and J 6 bases; bases outside gene matches: 6. The CDR3 DNA is TGCAGTGCTGACAGGGGGAGCGAGGATACGCAGTATTTT. Encoded protein: CSADRGSEDTQYF.